The source of this TCR beta chain is a study of OX40 agonist ivuxolimab in advanced cancers. Overall study: Intravenous ivuxolimab was administered to patients every 2 weeks at 0.01 to 10 mg/kg. General study points: Clonal expansion in partial responders at 0.1-3.0 mg/kg ranked among the lowest.

Profiled with immunoSEQ multiplex PCR; TCRdb holds only in-frame clones, not every one. The sample comprises approximately 82,000 clones, about 91% of which are singletons, and roughly 0.8% rests with the top ten. For this clone: Antigen specificity is unknown.

The origin of this receptor is an adult with an advanced solid tumor such as melanoma, head and neck, liver or kidney cancer. The sequences come from CD4+ or CD8+ T cells sorted from blood, collected in a trial of the OX40 agonist ivuxolimab.

The CDR3 spells CAIGLDRGAHGYTF. CDR3 bases: TGTGCCATCGGATTAGACAGGGGTGCCCATGGCTACACCTTC. The V and J genes are TRBV10-3 and TRBJ1-2, with 8 bases identical to TRBD1. The germline gives CDR1 ENHRY, CDR2 SYGVKD. CDR3 size: 14 residues. V lost 8 bases and J lost 6; bases outside the gene matches: 11.